The T cell receptor (beta chain) described here comes from a study of T cell responses to AZD1222 COVID-19 vaccine. Overall study findings and caveats: Donors were mostly white British, more females; clonal diversity possibly underestimated. Repertoire sampling occurred only after the peak T cell response. Recipients of two AZD1222 doses showed rising Spike-specific TCR breadth and depth. Recipients of AZD1222 seropositive at baseline numbered only five or six.

To note about this clone: No antigen is known for it.

Clones were sequenced by immunoSEQ multiplex PCR, and TCRdb holds only the in-frame ones, with some missing. The sample has under 150,000 clones; almost 95% are singletons. Germline V gives CDR1 SGHTA, CDR2 FQGNSA. The CDR3 consists of 15 residues. V trimming: 5 bases; J trimming: 0 bases; junction bases outside the gene matches: 6. The sequencing used peripheral blood, collected 28 days after the second AZD1222 dose. The source is an adult who received the AZD1222 COVID-19 vaccine. The chain uses TRBV7-2 and TRBJ1-1, with TRBD1 identical over 7 bases. The CDR3: CASSPGQEMNTEAFF. The CDR3 bases are TGTGCCAGCAGCCCAGGACAGGAGATGAACACTGAAGCTTTCTTT. Using reference TRBV7-2 and TRBJ1-1 for the parts outside the CDR3, the full variable domain is GAGVSQSPSNKVTEKGKDVELRCDPISGHTALYWYRQSLGQGLEFLIYFQGNSAPDKSGLPSDRFSAERTGGSVSTLTIQRTQQEDSAVYLCASSPGQEMNTEAFFGQGTRLTVV.